This TCR beta chain was sequenced in a study of blood T cell repertoires in COVID-19. Study background: Italy, Spain and the United States were the sources of the convalescent and acute COVID-19 samples. In each case, the material was cDNA or gDNA derived from T cells, B-cell-depleted T cells, or PBMCs.

Looked up from germline, CDR1 is SGHRS and CDR2 is YFSETQ. The length of the CDR3 is 16 residues. V was pared by 0 bases and J by 10 bases, with 22 bases between. In the authors' workflow: Amplification of reference gene primers was used by the study to estimate nucleated cell counts. TCRdb keeps only in-frame clones here, not all; method: immunoSEQ multiplex PCR. V and J calls and clone size follow that table, whereas D and trimming were derived from the DNA. The table records 150,000 or so clones, roughly four fifths of them present only once. This clonotype was obtained from a human donor with acute or convalescent COVID-19. The donor label of this sample is uncertain. The sequenced sample was peripheral blood. The rearrangement links TRBV5-1 to TRBJ1-2, with D possibly TRBD1 on 6 matching bases. CDR3 coding DNA: TGCGCCAGCAGCTTGGGCTCCCCACAGGGAGGGGTCGACTACACCTTC. It is translated as CASSLGSPQGGVDYTF.